This T cell receptor (beta chain) was profiled in a study of long-term antiretroviral therapy in people with HIV. Sequencing relied on immunoSEQ assay v3.0, run at survey level. Using immunoSEQ multiplex PCR, the repertoire was profiled, and TCRdb retains in-frame clones only, with some absent. The top ten hold around 9.3% of the sample, which has approximately 9,000 clones, roughly 84% seen once. In its sample, this clone ranks as medium-sized. Its antigen remains unidentified. Germline V gene data show CDR1 as MNHNY and CDR2 as SVGAGI (reference sequence). There are 13 residues in the CDR3. Trimming took off 0 bases at V and 6 bases at J, with 8 bases between the two ends. Broader study findings: Blood specimens, gathered between about 2003 and 2018, were possibly obtained under older ART regimens. Transplant-donor-level diversity was not reached after ART, though diversity increased. Pre-ART-expanded clones dominated the repertoire at all time points. Spans of CDR3 length were tighter for HIV repertoires than for controls.

The sample consisted of unsorted PBMCs, taken 0.3 years before starting antiretroviral therapy. The chain uses TRBV6-6 and TRBJ1-2; no definite D call. This TCR came from a man under 40 with HIV. This CDR3 is CASSYSNGDGYTF. The DNA of the CDR3 is TGTGCCAGCAGTTACTCGAACGGGGATGGCTACACCTTC.